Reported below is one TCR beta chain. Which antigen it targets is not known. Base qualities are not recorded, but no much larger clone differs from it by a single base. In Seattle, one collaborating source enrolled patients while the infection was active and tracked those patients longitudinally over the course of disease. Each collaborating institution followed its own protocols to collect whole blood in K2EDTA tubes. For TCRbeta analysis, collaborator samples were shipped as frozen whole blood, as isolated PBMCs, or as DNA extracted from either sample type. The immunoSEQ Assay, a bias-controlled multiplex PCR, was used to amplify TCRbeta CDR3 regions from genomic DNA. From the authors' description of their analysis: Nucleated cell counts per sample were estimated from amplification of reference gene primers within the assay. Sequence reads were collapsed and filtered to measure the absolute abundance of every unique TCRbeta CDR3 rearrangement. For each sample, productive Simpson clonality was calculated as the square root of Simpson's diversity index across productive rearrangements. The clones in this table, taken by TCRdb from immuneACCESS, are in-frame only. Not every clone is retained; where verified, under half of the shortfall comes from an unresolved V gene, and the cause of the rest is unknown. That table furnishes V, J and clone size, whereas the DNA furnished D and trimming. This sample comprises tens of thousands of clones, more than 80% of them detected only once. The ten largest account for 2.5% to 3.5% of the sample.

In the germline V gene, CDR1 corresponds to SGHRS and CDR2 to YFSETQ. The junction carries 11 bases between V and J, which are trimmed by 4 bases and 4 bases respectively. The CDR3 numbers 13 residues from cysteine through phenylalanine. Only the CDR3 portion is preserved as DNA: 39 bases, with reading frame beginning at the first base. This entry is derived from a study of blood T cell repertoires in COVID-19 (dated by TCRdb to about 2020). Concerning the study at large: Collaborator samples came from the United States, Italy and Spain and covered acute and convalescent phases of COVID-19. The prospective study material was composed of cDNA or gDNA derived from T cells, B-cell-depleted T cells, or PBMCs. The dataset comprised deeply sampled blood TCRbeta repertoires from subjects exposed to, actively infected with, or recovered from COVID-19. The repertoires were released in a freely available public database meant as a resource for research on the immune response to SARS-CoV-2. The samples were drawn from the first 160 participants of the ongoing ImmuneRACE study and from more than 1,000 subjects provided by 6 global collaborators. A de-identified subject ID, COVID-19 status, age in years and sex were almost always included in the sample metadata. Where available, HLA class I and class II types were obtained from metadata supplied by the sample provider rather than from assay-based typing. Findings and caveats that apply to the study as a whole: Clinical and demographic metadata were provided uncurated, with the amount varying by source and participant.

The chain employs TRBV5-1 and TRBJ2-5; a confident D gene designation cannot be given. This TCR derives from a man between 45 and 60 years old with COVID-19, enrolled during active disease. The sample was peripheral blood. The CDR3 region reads CASSDSTRETQYF. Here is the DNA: TGCGCCAGCAGCGACTCCACCCGAGAGACCCAGTACTTC.